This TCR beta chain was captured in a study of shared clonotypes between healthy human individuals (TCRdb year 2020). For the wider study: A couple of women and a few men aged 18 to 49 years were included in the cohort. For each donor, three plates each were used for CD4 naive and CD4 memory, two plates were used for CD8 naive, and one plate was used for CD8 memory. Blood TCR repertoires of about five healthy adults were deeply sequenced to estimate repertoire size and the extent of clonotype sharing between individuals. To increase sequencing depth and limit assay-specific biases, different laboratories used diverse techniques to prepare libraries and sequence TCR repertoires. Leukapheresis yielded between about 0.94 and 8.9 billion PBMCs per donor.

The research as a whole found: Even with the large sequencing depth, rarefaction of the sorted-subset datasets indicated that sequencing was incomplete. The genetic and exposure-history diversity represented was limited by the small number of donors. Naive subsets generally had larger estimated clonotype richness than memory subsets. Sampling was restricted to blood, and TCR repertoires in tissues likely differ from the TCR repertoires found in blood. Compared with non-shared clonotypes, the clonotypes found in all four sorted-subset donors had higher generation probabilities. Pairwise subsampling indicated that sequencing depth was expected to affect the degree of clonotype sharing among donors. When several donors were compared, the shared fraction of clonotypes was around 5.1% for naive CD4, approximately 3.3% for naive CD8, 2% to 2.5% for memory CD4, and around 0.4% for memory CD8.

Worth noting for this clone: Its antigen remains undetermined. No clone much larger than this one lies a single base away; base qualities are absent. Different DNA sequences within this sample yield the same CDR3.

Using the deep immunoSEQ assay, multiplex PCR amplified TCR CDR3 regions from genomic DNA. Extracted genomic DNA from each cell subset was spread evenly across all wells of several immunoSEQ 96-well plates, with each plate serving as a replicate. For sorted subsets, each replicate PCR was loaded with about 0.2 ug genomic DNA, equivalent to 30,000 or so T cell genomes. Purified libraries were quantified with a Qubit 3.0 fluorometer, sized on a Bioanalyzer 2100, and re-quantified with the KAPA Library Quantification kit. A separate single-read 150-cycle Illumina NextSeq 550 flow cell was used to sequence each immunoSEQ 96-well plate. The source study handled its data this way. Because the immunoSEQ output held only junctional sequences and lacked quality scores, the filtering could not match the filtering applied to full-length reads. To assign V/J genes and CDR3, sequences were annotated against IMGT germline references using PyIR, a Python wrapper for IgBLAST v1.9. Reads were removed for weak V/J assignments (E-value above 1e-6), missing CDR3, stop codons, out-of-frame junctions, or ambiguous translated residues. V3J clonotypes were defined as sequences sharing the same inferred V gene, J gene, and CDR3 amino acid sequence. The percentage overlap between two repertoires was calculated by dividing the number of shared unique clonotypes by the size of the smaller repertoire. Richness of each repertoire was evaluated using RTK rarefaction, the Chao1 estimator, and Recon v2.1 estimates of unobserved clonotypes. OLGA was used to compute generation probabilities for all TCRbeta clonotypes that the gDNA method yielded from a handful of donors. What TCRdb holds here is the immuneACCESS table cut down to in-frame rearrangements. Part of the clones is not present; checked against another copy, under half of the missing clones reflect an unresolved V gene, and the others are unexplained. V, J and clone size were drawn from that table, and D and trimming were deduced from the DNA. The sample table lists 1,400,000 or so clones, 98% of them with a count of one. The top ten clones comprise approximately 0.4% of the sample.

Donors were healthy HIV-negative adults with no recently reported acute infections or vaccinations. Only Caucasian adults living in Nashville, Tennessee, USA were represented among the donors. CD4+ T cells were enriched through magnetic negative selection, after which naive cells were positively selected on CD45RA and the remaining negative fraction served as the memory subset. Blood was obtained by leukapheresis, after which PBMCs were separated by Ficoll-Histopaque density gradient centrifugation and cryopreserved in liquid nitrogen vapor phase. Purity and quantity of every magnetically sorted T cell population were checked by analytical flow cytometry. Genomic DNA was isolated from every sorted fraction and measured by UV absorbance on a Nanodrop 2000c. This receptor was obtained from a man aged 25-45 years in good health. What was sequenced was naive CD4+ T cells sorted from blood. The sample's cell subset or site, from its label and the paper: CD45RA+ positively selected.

The CDR3 region has the sequence CASSPGQSYGYTF. The sequence in DNA is TGTGCCAGCAGTCCGGGACAGAGCTATGGCTACACCTTC. Recombination connected TRBV11-2 to TRBJ1-2; a stretch of 7 junction bases matches TRBD1. Relative to germline, V is missing 6 bases and J is missing 4 bases, with 5 bases of the junction outside any gene match. The CDR3 sequence holds 13 residues, the cysteine and phenylalanine included. The entry retains the CDR3 DNA only, 39 bases that are in frame from base 1. The germline V gene yields SGHAT for CDR1 and FQNNGV for CDR2.